This T cell receptor (beta chain) was recorded in a study of spatial heterogeneity in lung cancer. General study results and limits: Expanded alpha and beta TCR counts within tumors tracked tumor mutation counts.

This clonotype is labeled as medium-sized (0.01 to 0.1%). The antigen is not known. The sample's time point: sample taken at primary tumor resection. TCRdb re-analysed the 5' RACE reads in MiXCR, keeping a single row per CDR3 protein. The table includes 9,500 or so distinct CDR3 sequences, around 12% detected once. The source was lung tumor tissue, collected at surgery. This sequence originates from a male donor with early-stage non-small cell lung cancer.

The CDR3 region is CASSQILGSYEQYF. CDR3 nucleotides: TGTGCCAGCAGCCAAATCCTGGGGTCCTACGAGCAGTACTTC. The chain employs TRBV11-1 and TRBJ2-7; no definite D call. The V end was cut by 5 bases, the J end by 1 base, with 12 bases between. CDR3 length equals 14 residues. CDR1 is SGHAT, CDR2 FQDESV, per germline (reference sequence).